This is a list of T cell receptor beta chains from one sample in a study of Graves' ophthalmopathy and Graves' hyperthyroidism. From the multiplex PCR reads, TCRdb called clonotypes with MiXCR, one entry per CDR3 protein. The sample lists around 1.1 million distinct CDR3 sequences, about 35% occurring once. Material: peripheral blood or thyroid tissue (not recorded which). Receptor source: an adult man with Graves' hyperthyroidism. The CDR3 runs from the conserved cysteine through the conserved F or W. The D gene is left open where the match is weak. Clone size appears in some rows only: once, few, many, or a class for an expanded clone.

TGTGCCAGTAGTATTGGCGGACAGGTGAGCAATCAGCCCCAGCATTTT | CASSIGGQVSNQPQHF | TRBJ1-5 | TRBD1 | TRBV19 | -
TGTGCCAGCAGCCGAGACAGGGGTTTTAGCTCCTATAATTCACCCCTCCACTTT | CASSRDRGFSSYNSPLHF | TRBJ1-6 | TRBD1 | TRBV7-9 | few
TGTGCCAGCAGTGATAGTCAGGGGGCAGATACGCAGTATTTT | CASSDSQGADTQYF | TRBJ2-3 | TRBD1 | TRBV6-1 | -
TGCGCCAGCAGCTTGGCATCGCGGGCAGCAACAAACACTGAAGCTTTCTTT | CASSLASRAATNTEAFF | TRBJ1-1 | - | TRBV5-1 | -
TGTGCCAGCAGCTCAGCGGGAGGAGAGACCCAGTACTTC | CASSSAGGETQYF | TRBJ2-5 | TRBD2 | TRBV7-2 | many
TGTGCCAGCAGTTACAAAGCTTCCAATCAGCCCCAGCATTTT | CASSYKASNQPQHF | TRBJ1-5 | - | TRBV10-3 | -
TGTGCCAGTAGTCGGCACACCGGGGAGCTGTTTTTT | CASSRHTGELFF | TRBJ2-2 | - | TRBV19 | many
TGCAGTGCTAGAGGAGCGGGCACTGAAGCTTTCTTT | CSARGAGTEAFF | TRBJ1-1 | - | TRBV20-1 | -
TGTGCCAGCTACCAGCAAGGGTGGGTCTATGGCTACACCTTC | CASYQQGWVYGYTF | TRBJ1-2 | - | TRBV7-9 | -
TGTGCCAGCAGCTTGGGGTACTCTGGAAAACTGTTTTTT | CASSLGYSGKLFF | TRBJ1-4 | - | TRBV5-6 | once
TGTGCCAGCAGCTTAGCGGGGACAACAGAGACCCAGTACTTC | CASSLAGTTETQYF | TRBJ2-5 | - | TRBV7-2 | many
TGTGCCAGCAGTAGACAGCGACGGGGAGGTTCACCCCCCCACTTT | CASSRQRRGGSPPHF | TRBJ1-6 | - | TRBV25-1 | once
TGTGCCAGCAACGCGGGACTGCAAGAGACCCAGTACTTC | CASNAGLQETQYF | TRBJ2-5 | - | TRBV2 | few
TGTGCCAGCAGCGACAAGGCCGGGGAGCTGTTTTTT | CASSDKAGELFF | TRBJ2-2 | - | TRBV7-9 | many
TGTGCCAGCAGCTTGGAGGGACAACTTACCTACGAGCAGTACTTC | CASSLEGQLTYEQYF | TRBJ2-7 | - | TRBV5-5 | -
TGCAGTGCTGGGACTAGCGGGAGCGGTAATACGCAGTATTTT | CSAGTSGSGNTQYF | TRBJ2-3 | TRBD2 | TRBV20-1 | -
TGCGCCAGCAGCTTGGTGTTAGAGGCCGGGGAGCTGTTTTTT | CASSLVLEAGELFF | TRBJ2-2 | - | TRBV5-1 | many
TGTGCCAGCAGGGATGGGGCGAGGAACACTGAAGCTTTCTTT | CASRDGARNTEAFF | TRBJ1-1 | - | TRBV2 | -
TGTGCCAGCAGTTACTCGATCGGGCGCACCGAAGCTTTCTTT | CASSYSIGRTEAFF | TRBJ1-1 | - | TRBV6-5 | few
TGTGCCAGCACCGGAAGAGCGGGACTGAACACCGGGGAGCTGTTTTTT | CASTGRAGLNTGELFF | TRBJ2-2 | TRBD2 | TRBV12-3/TRBV12-4 | few
TGCGCCAGCAGCCAAGAAAAGGGTCGGAGAACTGAAGCTTTCTTT | CASSQEKGRRTEAFF | TRBJ1-1 | - | TRBV4-3 | few
TGCAGTGCTAGAGGCGGGTGGCTAGGCTACGAGCAGTACTTC | CSARGGWLGYEQYF | TRBJ2-7 | - | TRBV20-1 | -
TGTGCCAGCAGTGGGAGTAGGCGGCTATCTAGCACAGATACGCAGTATTTT | CASSGSRRLSSTDTQYF | TRBJ2-3 | - | TRBV25-1 | -
TGTGCCAGCAGGGGATGGACTGTCGAACAAGAGACCCAGTACTTC | CASRGWTVEQETQYF | TRBJ2-5 | - | TRBV5-8 | -
TGTGCCAGTAGTATCGGACAGGGGATCGGCAATCAGCCCCAGCATTTT | CASSIGQGIGNQPQHF | TRBJ1-5 | TRBD1 | TRBV19 | -
TGCGCCAGCAGGAGGGGACAGCACACCGGGGAGCTGTTTTTT | CASRRGQHTGELFF | TRBJ2-2 | - | TRBV7-9 | -
TGTGCCAGCGACCTTACGGGACAGGGGGAGCAGTACTTC | CASDLTGQGEQYF | TRBJ2-7 | TRBD1 | TRBV10-3 | many
TGCAGTGCGCCTCAGGGGGCGAACACCGGGGAGCTGTTTTTT | CSAPQGANTGELFF | TRBJ2-2 | TRBD1 | TRBV20-1 | many
TGTGCCAGCAGGACCCGGGGCATTTACAATGAGCAGTTCTTC | CASRTRGIYNEQFF | TRBJ2-1 | - | TRBV2 | few
TGTGCCAGCAGCCGACAGGGGGGGACAACTAATGAAAAACTGTTTTTT | CASSRQGGTTNEKLFF | TRBJ1-4 | TRBD1 | TRBV7-9 | -
TGCGCCAGCAGCTTTCCAGAAGCGAACACCGGGGAGCTGTTTTTT | CASSFPEANTGELFF | TRBJ2-2 | - | TRBV7-8 | -
TGTGCCAGCAGCTTAGCGGGGGCCCGAGACACTGAAGCTTTCTTT | CASSLAGARDTEAFF | TRBJ1-1 | - | TRBV9 | -
TGCGCCAGCAGCCAGTACAGGGCTGGAAACACCATATATTTT | CASSQYRAGNTIYF | TRBJ1-3 | - | TRBV4-3 | -
TGCAGTGCTAGGTATCTACAGGGTGAGGGCAATCAGCCCCAGCATTTT | CSARYLQGEGNQPQHF | TRBJ1-5 | - | TRBV20-1 | many
TGTGCCAGCAGTTATTCAGGGTCGACGAATCAGCCCCAGCATTTT | CASSYSGSTNQPQHF | TRBJ1-5 | - | TRBV6-5 | many
TGTGCCAGCAGCCAAGACTCCGAGTACGAGCAGTACTTC | CASSQDSEYEQYF | TRBJ2-7 | - | TRBV7-8 | many
TGTGCCAGTAGGGCTAGACAGTCCACCGGGGAGCTGTTTTTT | CASRARQSTGELFF | TRBJ2-2 | - | TRBV19 | many
TGTGCCAGCAGTGAAGAATCCGGGACAGAAAATGAAAAACTGTTTTTT | CASSEESGTENEKLFF | TRBJ1-4 | TRBD1 | TRBV25-1 | few
TGTGCCAGCAGCCAAATCGGCCTCTCCTACGAGCAGTACTTC | CASSQIGLSYEQYF | TRBJ2-7 | - | TRBV7-2 | few
TGTGCCAGCAGCTCTCACCAGGGGCCCTACGAGCAGTACTTC | CASSSHQGPYEQYF | TRBJ2-7 | - | TRBV7-9 | many
TGTGCCAGCAGTGAATGGGACCCAGGGACAGCAGATGGCTACACCTTC | CASSEWDPGTADGYTF | TRBJ1-2 | TRBD1 | TRBV25-1 | -
TGTGCCAGCAGGAAGACTAGCGCCGAGACCCAGTACTTC | CASRKTSAETQYF | TRBJ2-5 | TRBD2 | TRBV12-3/TRBV12-4 | few
TGCAGTGCTAAGAGACCTGGGTCCTACGGAGACAATCAGCCCCAGCATTTT | CSAKRPGSYGDNQPQHF | TRBJ1-5 | - | TRBV20-1 | -
TGTGCCAGCAGCCCGACAGGGTTCGAGCAGTACTTC | CASSPTGFEQYF | TRBJ2-7 | TRBD1 | TRBV7-9 | many
TGTGCCAGCGGCCCCGTCGGTAACTATGGCTACACCTTC | CASGPVGNYGYTF | TRBJ1-2 | - | TRBV28 | -
TGTGCCAGCAGCCCCACAGGGGGGGACAATCAGCCCCAGCATTTT | CASSPTGGDNQPQHF | TRBJ1-5 | TRBD1 | TRBV7-9 | many
TGCAGTGCTATACGACAGGGGCCTGAAGAAAAACTGTTTTTT | CSAIRQGPEEKLFF | TRBJ1-4 | TRBD1 | TRBV20-1 | few
TGTGCCAGTAGTAAGGAAGAAGCTTTCTTT | CASSKEEAFF | TRBJ1-1 | - | TRBV19 | few
TGTGCCACGCAGGGGCAGGGGATATCTGGGGCCAACGTCCTGACTTTC | CATQGQGISGANVLTF | TRBJ2-6 | - | TRBV10-3 | many
TGCGCCAGCAGCCAAGAGGGGGGTAGGTGGGTTTCGAACACTGAAGCTTTCTTT | CASSQEGGRWVSNTEAFF | TRBJ1-1 | - | TRBV4-1 | many
TGTGCCATCAGGGACAGTGTGCCGGAGGAGACCCAGTACTTC | CAIRDSVPEETQYF | TRBJ2-5 | - | TRBV10-3 | many
TGTGCCATCAGTGAGTTACACGGGACAGGGTGGAATTTGCATCAGCCCCAGCATTTT | CAISELHGTGWNLHQPQHF | TRBJ1-5 | TRBD1 | TRBV10-3 | -
TGCGCCAGCAGCCAAGGACGGGGAGGAGTGGAGACCCAGTACTTC | CASSQGRGGVETQYF | TRBJ2-5 | - | TRBV4-1 | many
TGCGCCAGCAGCCAAGGTCACAGGGTGATTCATTCACCCCTCCACTTT | CASSQGHRVIHSPLHF | TRBJ1-6 | - | TRBV4-1 | many